This record covers a single T cell receptor (beta chain). TCRdb's copy holds only in-frame clones and misses some; the assay was immunoSEQ multiplex PCR. The sample yields 210,000 or so clones, 75% to 90% seen once. The data belong to a study of blood T cell repertoires in COVID-19. Whole-study context: COVID-19 samples, acute and convalescent, were from the United States, Italy and Spain. In each case, the material was cDNA or gDNA derived from T cells, B-cell-depleted T cells, or PBMCs.

The sample comprised peripheral blood. The source of this sequence is a man aged 40-49 years with acute or convalescent COVID-19.

Here the CDR3 reads CASSYSPGLTNYGYTF. CDR3 sequence (DNA): TGTGCCAGCAGTTACTCGCCAGGACTTACTAACTATGGCTACACCTTC. This sequence joins TRBV6-5 and TRBJ1-2, with no clear D. V lost 0 bases, J lost 0 bases, and 11 bases lay in between. The CDR3 is made up of 16 amino acids. The germline V gene has CDR1 MNHEY and CDR2 SVGAGI.